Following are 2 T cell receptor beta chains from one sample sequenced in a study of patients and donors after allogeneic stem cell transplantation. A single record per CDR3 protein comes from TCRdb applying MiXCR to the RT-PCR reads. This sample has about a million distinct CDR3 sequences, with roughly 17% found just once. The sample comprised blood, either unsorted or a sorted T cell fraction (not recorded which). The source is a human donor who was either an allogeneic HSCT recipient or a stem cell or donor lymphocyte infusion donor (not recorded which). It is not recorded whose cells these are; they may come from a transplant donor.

The CDR3 DNA is TGTGCCACCAGTGATCCAAGATCGGGGGGAAGTAACACCGGGGAGCTGTTTTTT. This encodes CATSDPRSGGSNTGELFF. The V gene is TRBV24-1, the J gene TRBJ2-2; 7 bases agree with TRBD2. This CDR3 is built from 18 residues. CDR1 KGHDR and CDR2 SFDVKD come from the germline V gene. Germline trimming cut 3 bases from V and 2 bases from J; bases unmatched to any gene: 11.

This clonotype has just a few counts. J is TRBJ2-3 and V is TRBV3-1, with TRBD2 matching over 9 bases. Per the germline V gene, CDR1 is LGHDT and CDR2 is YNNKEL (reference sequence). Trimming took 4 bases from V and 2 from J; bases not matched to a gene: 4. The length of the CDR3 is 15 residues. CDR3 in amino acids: CASSRGLANTDTQYF. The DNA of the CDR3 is TGTGCCAGCAGCCGCGGACTAGCGAACACAGATACGCAGTATTTT.